This TCR beta chain was identified during a study of blood T cell repertoires in COVID-19. On the study more broadly: Acute-phase and convalescent COVID-19 samples originated in the United States, Italy and Spain. T cells, B-cell-depleted T cells, or PBMCs provided the cDNA or gDNA that served as material.

Using immunoSEQ multiplex PCR, the repertoire was profiled, and TCRdb retains in-frame clones only, with some absent. The table lists about 220,000 clones, roughly 80% of them singletons, with around 5.4% in the top ten. The source is a human donor in a cohort sampled during active COVID-19. Sequencing was performed on peripheral blood.

This CDR3 reads CASRLAGAIQETQYF. CDR3 DNA: TGTGCCAGCAGATTAGCGGGAGCGATCCAAGAGACCCAGTACTTC. The chain uses TRBV3-1 (or the pseudogene TRBV3-2) and TRBJ2-5; 9 bases match TRBD2. The CDR3 totals 15 residues. Germline V gene data show CDR1 as LGHDT and CDR2 as YNNKEL (reference sequence). V shed 6 bases, J shed 1 base, and the junction held 6 bases outside the gene matches.